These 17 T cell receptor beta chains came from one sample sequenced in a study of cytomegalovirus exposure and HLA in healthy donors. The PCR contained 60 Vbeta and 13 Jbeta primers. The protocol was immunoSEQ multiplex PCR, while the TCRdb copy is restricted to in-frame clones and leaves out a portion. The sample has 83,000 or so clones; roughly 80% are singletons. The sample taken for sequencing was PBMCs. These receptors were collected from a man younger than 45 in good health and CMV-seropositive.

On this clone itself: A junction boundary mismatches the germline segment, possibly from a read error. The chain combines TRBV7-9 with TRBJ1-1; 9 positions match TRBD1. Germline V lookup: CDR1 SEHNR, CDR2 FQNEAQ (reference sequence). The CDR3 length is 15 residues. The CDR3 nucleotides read TGTTCCAGCAGCTCAGAAGGGACAGGGAAGACTGAAGCTTTCTTT. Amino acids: CSSSSEGTGKTEAFF.

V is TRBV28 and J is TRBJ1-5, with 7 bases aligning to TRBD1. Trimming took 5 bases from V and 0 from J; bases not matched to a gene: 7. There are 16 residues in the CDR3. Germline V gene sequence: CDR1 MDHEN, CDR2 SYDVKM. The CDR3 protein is CASSPSWDSSNQPQHF. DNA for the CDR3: TGTGCCAGCAGTCCTTCCTGGGACAGTAGCAATCAGCCCCAGCATTTT.

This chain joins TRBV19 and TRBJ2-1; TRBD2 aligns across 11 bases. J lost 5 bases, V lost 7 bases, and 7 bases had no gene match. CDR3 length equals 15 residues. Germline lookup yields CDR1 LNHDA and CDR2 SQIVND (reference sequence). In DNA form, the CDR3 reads TGTGCCAGTACCTCGACTAGCGGGGCAAACAATGAGCAGTTCTTC. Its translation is CASTSTSGANNEQFF.

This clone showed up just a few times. The CDR3, as DNA: TGTGCCAGCAGTGAAGCGCAGGGGGCTAGTGAAAAACTGTTTTTT. Encoded protein: CASSEAQGASEKLFF. V usage is TRBV6-1 and J usage is TRBJ1-4; 8 bases match TRBD1. Germline loops: CDR1 MNHNS, CDR2 SASEGT. The CDR3 contains 15 residues. V gave up 0 bases and J gave up 7 bases; unmatched junction bases: 4.

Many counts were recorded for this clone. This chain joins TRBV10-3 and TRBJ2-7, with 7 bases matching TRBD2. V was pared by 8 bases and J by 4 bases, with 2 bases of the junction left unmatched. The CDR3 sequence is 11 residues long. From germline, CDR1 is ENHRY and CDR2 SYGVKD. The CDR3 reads CAIGGDYEQYF. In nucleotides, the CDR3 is TGTGCCATCGGGGGGGATTACGAGCAGTACTTC.

CDR3 nucleotide sequence: TGTGCCTGGAGGTACCCCCGGACAGGGACAAAACTGTTTTTT. Protein product: CAWRYPRTGTKLFF. This sequence joins TRBV30 and TRBJ1-4, with 8 positions matching TRBD1. CDR3 length equals 14 residues. The V segment lost 3 bases and the J segment 10 bases; nucleotides outside the gene matches: 10. Germline CDR1 is GTSNPN and CDR2 is SVGIG (reference sequence).

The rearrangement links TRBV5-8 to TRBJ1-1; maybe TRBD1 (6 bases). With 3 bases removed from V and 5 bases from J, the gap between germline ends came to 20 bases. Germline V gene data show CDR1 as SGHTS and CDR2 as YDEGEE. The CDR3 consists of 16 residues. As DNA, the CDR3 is TGTGCCAGCAGCTCCATTCAGGGGATTGGATTAACTGAAGCTTTCTTT. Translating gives CASSSIQGIGLTEAFF.

CDR3 nucleotide sequence: TGTGCCAGCAGCGTAGCTACAGGGAGCCTCTCTGGAAACACCATATATTTT. Its protein is CASSVATGSLSGNTIYF. The chain employs TRBV9 and TRBJ1-3; a weak D match, TRBD1 (6 bases). Trimming shortened V by 0 bases and J by 0 bases, and 13 bases separated the two germline ends. CDR1 is SGDLS, CDR2 YYNGEE, per germline. The CDR3 is 17 amino acids.

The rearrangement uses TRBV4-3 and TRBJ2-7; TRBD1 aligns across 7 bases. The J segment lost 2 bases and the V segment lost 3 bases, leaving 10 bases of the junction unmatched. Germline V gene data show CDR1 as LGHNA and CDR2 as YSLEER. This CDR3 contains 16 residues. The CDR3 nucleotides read TGCGCCAGCAGCCAGGTGTTCCGGGACAGCGCCTACGAGCAGTACTTC. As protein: CASSQVFRDSAYEQYF.

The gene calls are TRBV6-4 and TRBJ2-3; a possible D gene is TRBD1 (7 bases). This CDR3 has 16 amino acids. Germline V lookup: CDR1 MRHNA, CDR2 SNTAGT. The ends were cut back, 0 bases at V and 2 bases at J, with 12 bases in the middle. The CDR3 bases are TGTGCCAGCAGTGACTCTTCAGGGGGGAACACAGATACGCAGTATTTT. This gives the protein CASSDSSGGNTDTQYF.

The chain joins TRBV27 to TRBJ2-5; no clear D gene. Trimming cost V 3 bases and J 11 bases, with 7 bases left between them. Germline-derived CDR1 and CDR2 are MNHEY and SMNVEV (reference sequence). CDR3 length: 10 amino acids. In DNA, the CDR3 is TGTGCCAGCAGTTTCCTTGAGCAGTACTTC. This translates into CASSFLEQYF.

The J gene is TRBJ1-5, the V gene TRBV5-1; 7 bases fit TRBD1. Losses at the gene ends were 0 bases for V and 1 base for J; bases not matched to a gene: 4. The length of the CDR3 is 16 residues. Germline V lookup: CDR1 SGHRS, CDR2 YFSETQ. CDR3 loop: CASSLGETGSNQPQHF. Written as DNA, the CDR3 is TGCGCCAGCAGCTTGGGGGAGACAGGGAGCAATCAGCCCCAGCATTTT.

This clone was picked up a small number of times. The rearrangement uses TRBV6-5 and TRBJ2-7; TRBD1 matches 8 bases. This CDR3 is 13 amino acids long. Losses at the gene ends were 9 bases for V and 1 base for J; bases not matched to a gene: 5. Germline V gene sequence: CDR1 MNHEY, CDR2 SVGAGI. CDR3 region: CASARQGSYEQYF. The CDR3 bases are TGTGCCAGTGCGAGACAGGGGTCCTACGAGCAGTACTTC.

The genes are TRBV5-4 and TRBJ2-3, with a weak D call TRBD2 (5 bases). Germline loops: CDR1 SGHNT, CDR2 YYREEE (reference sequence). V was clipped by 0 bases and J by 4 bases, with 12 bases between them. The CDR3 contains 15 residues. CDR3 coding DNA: TGTGCCAGCAGCTTGGAAGACCCGAGGGCAGATACGCAGTATTTT. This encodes CASSLEDPRADTQYF.

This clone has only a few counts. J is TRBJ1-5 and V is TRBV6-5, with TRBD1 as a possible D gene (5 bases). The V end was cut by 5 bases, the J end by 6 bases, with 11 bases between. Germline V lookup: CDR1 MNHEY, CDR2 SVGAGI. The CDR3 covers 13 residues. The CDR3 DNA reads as TGTGCCAGCAGTGTGGGGGGGGGTCAGCCCCAGCATTTT. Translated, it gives CASSVGGGQPQHF.

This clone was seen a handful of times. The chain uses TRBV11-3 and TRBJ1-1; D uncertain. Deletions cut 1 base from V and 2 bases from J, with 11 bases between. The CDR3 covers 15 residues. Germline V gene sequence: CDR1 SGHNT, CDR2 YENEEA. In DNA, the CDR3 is TGTGCCAGCAGCTTAGGCCCGGGGATCAACACTGAAGCTTTCTTT. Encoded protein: CASSLGPGINTEAFF.

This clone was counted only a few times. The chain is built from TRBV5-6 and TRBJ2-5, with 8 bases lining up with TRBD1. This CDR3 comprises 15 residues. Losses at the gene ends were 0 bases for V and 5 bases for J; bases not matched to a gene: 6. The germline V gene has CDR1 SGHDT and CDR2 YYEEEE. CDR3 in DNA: TGTGCCAGCAGCTTGGCCAGGGGGCTACGGGAGACCCAGTACTTC. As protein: CASSLARGLRETQYF.